Below, one T cell receptor beta chain is given with its context. Its antigen is unidentified. Profiled with immunoSEQ multiplex PCR; TCRdb holds only in-frame clones, not every one. The data show about 34,000 clones, 92% seen once. These data belong to a study of chemoradiotherapy in HPV16-positive cancers. Findings and caveats of the study: Candidate HPV-specific clones and E7-related TCR motifs grew in tumor during treatment.

Germline assignment: CDR1 SEHNR and CDR2 FQNEAQ (reference sequence). The CDR3 length is 15 residues. Trimming took off 5 bases at V and 3 bases at J, with 16 bases between the two ends. The sequence was collected from a human donor with HPV-associated anogenital cancer. The material was blood, obtained from a patient who underwent chemoradiotherapy. V and J are TRBV7-9 and TRBJ1-1; D ambiguous. The CDR3 coding sequence is TGTGCCAGCAGCCCCTCGTTCGAACGGGACACTGAAGCTTTCTTT. Amino acids: CASSPSFERDTEAFF. Together with reference TRBV7-9 and TRBJ1-1, the CDR3 gives the full variable domain: DTGVSQNPRHKITKRGQNVTFRCDPISEHNRLYWYRQTLGQGPEFLTYFQNEAQLEKSRLLSDRFSAERPKGSFSTLEIQRTEQGDSAMYLCASSPSFERDTEAFFGQGTRLTVV.